This T cell receptor (beta chain) comes out of a study of response to subunit inactivated influenza vaccine. TCRdb processed the RT-PCR reads anew with MiXCR; each CDR3 protein has one entry. The sample has about 540,000 distinct CDR3 sequences; roughly a quarter are singletons. Germline CDR1 and CDR2: SGHRS and YFSETQ. This CDR3 comprises 16 residues. The ends lost 4 bases at V and 0 bases at J; junction bases unmatched: 7. Separately, the same data were catalogued under a study of T cells expressing NK-cell markers. That report notes: As the method of synthesis, 5'RACE template switching with UMIs yielded TCR beta cDNA. One of the eight sequenced donors was seronegative, whereas the other seven were HCMV-seropositive.

The starting material was CD4+ T cells sorted from PBMCs, obtained 11 to 12 days after vaccination. The receptor was derived from a middle-aged man who received an inactivated influenza vaccine. The chain combines TRBV5-1 with TRBJ2-3; 8 bases match TRBD2. CDR3 amino acids: CASSAITGGSTDTQYF. As DNA, the CDR3 is TGCGCCAGCAGCGCCATCACGGGGGGGAGCACAGATACGCAGTATTTT. The full variable domain, rest sourced from reference TRBV5-1 and TRBJ2-3, is KAGVTQTPRYLIKTRGQQVTLSCSPISGHRSVSWYQQTPGQGLQFLFEYFSETQRNKGNFPGRFSGRQFSNSRSEMNVSTLELGDSALYLCASSAITGGSTDTQYFGPGTRLTVL.